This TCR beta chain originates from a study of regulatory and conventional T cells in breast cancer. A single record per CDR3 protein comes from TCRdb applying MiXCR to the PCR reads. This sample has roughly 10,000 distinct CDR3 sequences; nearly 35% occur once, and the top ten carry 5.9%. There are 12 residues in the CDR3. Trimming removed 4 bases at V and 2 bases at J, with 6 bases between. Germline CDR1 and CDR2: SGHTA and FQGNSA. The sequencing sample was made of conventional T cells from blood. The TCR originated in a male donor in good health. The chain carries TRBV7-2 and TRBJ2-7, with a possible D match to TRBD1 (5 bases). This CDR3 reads CASSSTAYEQYF. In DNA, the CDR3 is TGTGCCAGCAGCTCGACAGCCTACGAGCAGTACTTC. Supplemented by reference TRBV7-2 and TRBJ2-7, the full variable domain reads GAGVSQSPSNKVTEKGKDVELRCDPISGHTALYWYRQSLGQGLEFLIYFQGNSAPDKSGLPSDRFSAERTGGSVSTLTIQRTQQEDSAVYLCASSSTAYEQYFGPGTRLTVT.